What follows is one T cell receptor beta chain and its context. The target antigen is unknown. The sample is drawn from a study of T cell responses to AZD1222 COVID-19 vaccine. Findings and caveats of the study: No repertoire was sampled before or during the peak T cell response, only after it. The donor cohort was predominantly white British with a female majority, and clonal diversity may have been underestimated. Nearly half of spike-specific TCRs reportedly target variant regions that are unmutated in the B.1.351 and B.1.1.7 variants.

Profiled with immunoSEQ multiplex PCR; TCRdb holds only in-frame clones, not every one. The repertoire includes 90,000 or so clones, roughly 84% of them detected once, and roughly 21% sits in the top ten. Trimming took off 4 bases at V and 2 bases at J, with 19 bases between the two ends. CDR1 is SGHRS and CDR2 is YFSETQ in the germline V gene. This CDR3 is 16 amino acids long. This receptor was taken from an adult in good health. The chain carries TRBV5-1 and TRBJ2-7; the D is unclear. The sample was peripheral blood, taken on day 0 of AZD1222 vaccination. DNA for the CDR3: TGCGCCAGCAGCCCCCGGCAGGTAAATACAGCCTACGAGCAGTACTTC. Translation gives CASSPRQVNTAYEQYF.